The rows below give T cell receptor beta chains drawn from one sample of a study. TCRdb re-called the RT-PCR reads through MiXCR, storing one row per CDR3 protein. This table holds 550,000 to 750,000 distinct CDR3 sequences, more than 13% found once. The sequenced sample consisted of memory CD4+ T cells from blood. The receptors stem from a female donor in good health, serving as a healthy control. The CDR3 runs from the conserved cysteine through the conserved F or W. D genes are given only for firm matches. Clone size appears in some rows only: once, few, many, or a class for an expanded clone.

clone_size,d_call,j_call,v_call,cdr3_aa,cdr3_nt
-,-,TRBJ1-1,TRBV5-1,CASSSYGQSDTEAFF,TGCGCCAGCAGCTCCTACGGGCAGTCAGACACTGAAGCTTTCTTT
-,-,TRBJ1-5,TRBV7-9,CASSLAYQPQHF,TGTGCCAGCAGCTTAGCCTATCAGCCCCAGCATTTT
-,-,TRBJ2-2,TRBV6-5,CASISLTGELFF,TGTGCCAGCATCTCCCTCACCGGGGAGCTGTTTTTT
few,TRBD1,TRBJ2-7,TRBV10-3,CAIRETGVGYEQYF,TGTGCCATCAGAGAGACAGGGGTAGGATACGAGCAGTACTTC
-,TRBD1,TRBJ2-7,TRBV19,CASSIRRGQGYEQYF,TGTGCCAGTAGTATAAGAAGGGGACAGGGATACGAGCAGTACTTC
once,-,TRBJ2-3,TRBV10-3,CAISLGRGERQPSTDTQYF,TGTGCCATCAGCCTTGGCAGGGGTGAGCGACAGCCTAGCACAGATACGCAGTATTTT
few,-,TRBJ1-2,TRBV28,CASSFTANYGYTF,TGTGCCAGCAGTTTCACAGCTAACTATGGCTACACCTTC
-,-,TRBJ2-1,TRBV20-1,CSARGGRGVGVTYNEQFF,TGCAGTGCTAGAGGGGGCCGGGGAGTAGGAGTAACCTACAATGAGCAGTTCTTC
few,-,TRBJ2-2,TRBV7-2,CASRVLTGELFF,TGTGCCAGCAGGGTTTTGACCGGGGAGCTGTTTTTT
few,-,TRBJ1-2,TRBV5-6,CASSLFGGGYTF,TGTGCCAGCAGCTTGTTTGGGGGTGGCTACACCTTC
-,TRBD2,TRBJ2-7,TRBV3-1,CASSPYAGLVTYEQYF,TGTGCCAGCAGCCCCTACGCGGGACTAGTAACCTACGAGCAGTACTTC
few,-,TRBJ1-1,TRBV6-5,CASTLSPALRIPPGTTEAFF,TGTGCCAGCACCTTATCCCCCGCGTTGCGCATCCCGCCGGGGACCACTGAAGCTTTCTTT
few,-,TRBJ1-5,TRBV4-3,CASSQDQNQPQHF,TGCGCCAGCAGCCAGGACCAAAATCAGCCCCAGCATTTT
few,-,TRBJ1-2,TRBV27,CASSLWGSRGYGYTF,TGTGCCAGCAGTTTATGGGGGTCGAGGGGCTATGGCTACACCTTC
few,-,TRBJ1-1,TRBV10-3,CAISRKNTEAFF,TGTGCCATCAGTCGCAAGAACACTGAAGCTTTCTTT
few,TRBD2,TRBJ2-5,TRBV7-2,CASSWSSGLAGGETQYF,TGTGCCAGCAGCTGGAGCTCGGGACTAGCGGGAGGGGAGACCCAGTACTTC
-,-,TRBJ1-2,TRBV5-1,CASSSEGPTYGYTF,TGCGCCAGCAGCTCGGAGGGCCCAACCTATGGCTACACCTTC
-,TRBD2,TRBJ2-2,TRBV28,CASSSSGIWTSGHDTGELFF,TGTGCCAGCAGTTCCTCAGGGATTTGGACTAGCGGGCACGACACCGGGGAGCTGTTTTTT
-,-,TRBJ2-5,TRBV27,CASSFQGYETQYF,TGTGCCAGCAGTTTTCAGGGGTATGAGACCCAGTACTTC
few,-,TRBJ1-4,TRBV6-6,CASGGGRNEKLFF,TGTGCCAGCGGGGGGGGACGAAATGAAAAACTGTTTTTT
-,-,TRBJ2-3,TRBV7-8,CASSLDRLQQYF,TGTGCCAGCAGCTTAGATAGGTTACAGCAGTATTTT
many,-,TRBJ2-5,TRBV5-6,CASSLRPAPYETQYF,TGTGCCAGCAGCTTGAGACCCGCCCCATACGAGACCCAGTACTTC
many,-,TRBJ1-6,TRBV7-2,CASSLKRANSPLHF,TGTGCCAGCAGCCTCAAACGTGCTAATTCACCCCTCCACTTT
few,-,TRBJ1-5,TRBV12-3/TRBV12-4,CAHNLDDVYSNQPQHF,TGTGCCCACAATCTAGACGATGTGTATAGCAATCAGCCCCAGCATTTT
-,-,TRBJ2-2,TRBV7-2,CASSRIARGTGELFF,TGTGCCAGCAGCCGGATAGCCCGAGGGACCGGGGAGCTGTTTTTT
-,TRBD1,TRBJ1-5,TRBV27,CASSQDRGSNQPQHF,TGTGCCAGCAGCCAGGACAGGGGGAGCAATCAGCCCCAGCATTTT
many,-,TRBJ1-2,TRBV6-5,CASSQGNGGYTF,TGTGCCAGCAGCCAGGGGAACGGTGGCTACACCTTC
-,TRBD2,TRBJ2-3,TRBV7-3,CASSLGGLAGGPTDTQYF,TGTGCCAGCAGCTTGGGGGGACTAGCGGGGGGACCCACAGATACGCAGTATTTT
few,-,TRBJ1-1,TRBV6-6,CASSYAGNVAFF,TGTGCCAGCAGTTACGCCGGGAATGTAGCTTTCTTT
-,TRBD2,TRBJ2-1,TRBV12-3/TRBV12-4,CASSLGSGGPDEQFF,TGTGCCAGCAGTTTAGGTAGCGGGGGCCCGGATGAGCAGTTCTTC
many,-,TRBJ2-5,TRBV10-3,CAIGAGEETQYF,TGTGCCATCGGGGCAGGGGAAGAGACCCAGTACTTC